The rows below give T cell receptor beta chains drawn from one sample of a study of cytomegalovirus exposure and HLA in healthy donors. Sequencing was performed with immunoSEQ multiplex PCR; in TCRdb, only in-frame clones are kept and a portion is missing. The sample has 130,000 to 150,000 clones, roughly 89% seen once. Sequenced material: PBMCs. The receptor set was obtained from a woman aged 18-29 years in good health and CMV-seropositive. The CDR3 runs from the conserved cysteine through the conserved F or W. Each record gives: J gene, CDR3 length, clone size, D gene, V gene, CDR3 DNA, CDR3 protein. The D gene is left open where the match is weak. Only part of the rows carry a size: once, few, many, or a class if the clone is expanded.

TRBJ2-7	16	.	.	TRBV25-1	TGTGCCAGCAGTGAAGAGGGTACGGCTTTGACCTACGAGCAGTACTTC	CASSEEGTALTYEQYF
TRBJ2-1	15	.	TRBD2	TRBV2	TGTGCCAGCAGCGCAGCTAGCGGGAGGGCCCTCGGGCAGTTCTTC	CASSAASGRALGQFF
TRBJ1-5	20	.	.	TRBV9	TGTGCCAGCAGCCTAACACGCCCAAGTAGGACACGACGTAGCAATCAGCCCCAGCATTTT	CASSLTRPSRTRRSNQPQHF
TRBJ2-7	15	.	TRBD2	TRBV7-2	TGTGCCAGCAGCTCCCTACTGAGCGGGGGCTACGAGCAGTACTTC	CASSSLLSGGYEQYF
TRBJ2-7	12	.	.	TRBV7-2	TGTGCCAGCAGCTTAGATCTAGGACAGAAGACTTTC	CASSLDLGQKTF
TRBJ2-2	15	few	.	TRBV6-1	TGTGCCAGCAGTGAGGGGGCAGACTCACCGGCGGAGCTGTTTTTT	CASSEGADSPAELFF
TRBJ1-4	15	.	.	TRBV5-1	TGCGCCAGCAGCTCAACTTATTCCACAGGCGAAAAACTGTTTTTT	CASSSTYSTGEKLFF
TRBJ2-1	15	many	TRBD2	TRBV6-1	TGTGCCAGCAGTGAGGGACTAGAACCCTACAATGAGCAGTTCTTC	CASSEGLEPYNEQFF
TRBJ2-2	17	few	TRBD2	TRBV9	TGTGCCAGCAGCGACGGACCGGGACTAGTTGACACCGGGGAGCTGTTTTTT	CASSDGPGLVDTGELFF
TRBJ2-7	15	.	TRBD1	TRBV4-1	TGCGCCAGCAGCCACGTAGGACAGGGGGTTCGGGAGCAGTACTTC	CASSHVGQGVREQYF